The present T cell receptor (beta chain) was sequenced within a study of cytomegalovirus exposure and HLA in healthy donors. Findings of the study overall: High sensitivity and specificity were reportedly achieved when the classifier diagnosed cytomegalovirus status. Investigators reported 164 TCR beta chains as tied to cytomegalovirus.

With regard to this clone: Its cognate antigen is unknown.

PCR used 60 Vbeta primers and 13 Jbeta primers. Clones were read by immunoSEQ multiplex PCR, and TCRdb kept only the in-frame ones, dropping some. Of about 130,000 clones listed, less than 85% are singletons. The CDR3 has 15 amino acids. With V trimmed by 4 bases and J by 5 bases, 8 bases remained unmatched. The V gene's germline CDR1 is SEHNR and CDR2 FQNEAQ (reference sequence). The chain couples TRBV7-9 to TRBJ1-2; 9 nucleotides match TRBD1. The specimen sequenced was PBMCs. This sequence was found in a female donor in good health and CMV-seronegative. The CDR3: CASSSLQDRGYGYTF. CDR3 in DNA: TGTGCCAGCAGCTCCCTCCAGGACAGGGGATATGGCTACACCTTC.